Below, one T cell receptor beta chain is given with its context. Antigen: not known. The sample belongs to a study of post-analysis software for immune sequencing data. Broader study findings: In patients, TRBV5-6, TRBV5-1 and TRBV20-1 belonged to roughly 5 TRBV segments found more frequently than in controls.

Trimming removed 1 base from V and 13 bases from J, with 14 bases in between. The CDR3 length is 13 residues. Germline lookup yields CDR1 LGHDT and CDR2 YNNKEL (reference sequence). Tagging with unique molecular identifiers was a feature of the TCR beta cDNA libraries. TCRdb passed the PCR reads through MiXCR, listing each CDR3 protein once. Of approximately 630,000 distinct CDR3 sequences listed, about 60% were seen once; the top ten hold 11%. The TCR sequence derives from a girl aged 2 to 9 with multiple sclerosis. V gene TRBV3-1 combines with J gene TRBJ2-4, with D hard to call. Source material: blood. The CDR3: CASSQGVAWQQYF. CDR3 coding DNA: TGTGCCAGCAGCCAAGGAGTAGCCTGGCAGCAGTACTTC.